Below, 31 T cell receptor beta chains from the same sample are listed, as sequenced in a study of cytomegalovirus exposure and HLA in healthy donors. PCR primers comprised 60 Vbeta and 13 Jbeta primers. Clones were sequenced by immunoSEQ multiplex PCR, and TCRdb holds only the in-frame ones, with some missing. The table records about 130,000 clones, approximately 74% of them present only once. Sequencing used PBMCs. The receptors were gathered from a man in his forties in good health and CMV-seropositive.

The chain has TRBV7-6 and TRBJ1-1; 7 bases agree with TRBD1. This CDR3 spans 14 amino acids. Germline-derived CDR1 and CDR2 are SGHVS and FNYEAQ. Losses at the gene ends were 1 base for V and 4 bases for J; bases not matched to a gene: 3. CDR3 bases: TGTGCCAGCAGCTTAGTGACAGGGTCCACTGAAGCTTTCTTT. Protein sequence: CASSLVTGSTEAFF.

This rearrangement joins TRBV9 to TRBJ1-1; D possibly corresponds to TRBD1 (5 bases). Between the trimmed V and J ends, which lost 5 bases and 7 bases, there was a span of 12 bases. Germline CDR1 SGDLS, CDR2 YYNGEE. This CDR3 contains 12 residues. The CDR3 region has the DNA TGTGCCAGCAGTCCAGGGTTGAGTGAAGCTTTCTTT. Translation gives CASSPGLSEAFF.

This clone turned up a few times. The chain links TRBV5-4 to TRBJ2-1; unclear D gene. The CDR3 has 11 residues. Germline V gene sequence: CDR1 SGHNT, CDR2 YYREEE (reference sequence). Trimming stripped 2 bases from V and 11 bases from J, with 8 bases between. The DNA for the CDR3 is TGTGCCAGCAGCTTTAGGAGCCAGCAGTTCTTC. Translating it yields CASSFRSQQFF.

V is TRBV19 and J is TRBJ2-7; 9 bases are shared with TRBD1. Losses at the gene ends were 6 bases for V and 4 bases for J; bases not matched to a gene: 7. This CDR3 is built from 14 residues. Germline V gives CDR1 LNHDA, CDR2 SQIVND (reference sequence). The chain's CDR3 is CASSDRDRAYEQYF. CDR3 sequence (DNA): TGTGCCAGTAGCGACCGGGACAGGGCTTACGAGCAGTACTTC. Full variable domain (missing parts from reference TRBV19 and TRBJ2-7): DGGITQSPKYLFRKEGQNVTLSCEQNLNHDAMYWYRQDPGQGLRLIYYSQIVNDFQKGDIAEGYSVSREKKESFPLTVTSAQKNPTAFYLCASSDRDRAYEQYFGPGTRLTVT.

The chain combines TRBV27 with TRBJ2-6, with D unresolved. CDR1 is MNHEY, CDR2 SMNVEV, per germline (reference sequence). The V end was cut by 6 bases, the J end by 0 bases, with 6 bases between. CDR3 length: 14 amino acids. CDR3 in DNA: TGTGCCAGCAGCCTACTCTCTGGGGCCAACGTCCTGACTTTC. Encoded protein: CASSLLSGANVLTF.

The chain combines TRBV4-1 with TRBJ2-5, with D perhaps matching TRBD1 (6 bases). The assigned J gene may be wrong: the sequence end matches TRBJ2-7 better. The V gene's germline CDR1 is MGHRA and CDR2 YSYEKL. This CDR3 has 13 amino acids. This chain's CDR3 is CASSSDSSYEQYF. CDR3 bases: TGCGCCAGCAGCTCGGACAGTTCCTACGAGCAGTACTTC.

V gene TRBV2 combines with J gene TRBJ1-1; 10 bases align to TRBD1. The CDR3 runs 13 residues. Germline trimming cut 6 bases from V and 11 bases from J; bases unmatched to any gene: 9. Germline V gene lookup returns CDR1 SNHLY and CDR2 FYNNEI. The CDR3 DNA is TGTGCCAGCAGAGAAAAACCGGGACAGGGGGCTTTCTTT. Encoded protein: CASREKPGQGAFF.

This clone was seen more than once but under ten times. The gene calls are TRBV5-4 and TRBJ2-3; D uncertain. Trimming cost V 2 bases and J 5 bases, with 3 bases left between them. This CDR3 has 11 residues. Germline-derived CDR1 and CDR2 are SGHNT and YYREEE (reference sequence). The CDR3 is CASSFGDTQYF. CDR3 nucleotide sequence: TGTGCCAGCAGCTTCGGAGATACGCAGTATTTT.

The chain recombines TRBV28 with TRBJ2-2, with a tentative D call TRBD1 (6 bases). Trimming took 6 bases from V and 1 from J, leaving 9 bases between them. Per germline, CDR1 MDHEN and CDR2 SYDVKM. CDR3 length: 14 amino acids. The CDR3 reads CASRGTLNTGELFF. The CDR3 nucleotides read TGTGCCAGCAGGGGGACACTGAACACCGGGGAGCTGTTTTTT. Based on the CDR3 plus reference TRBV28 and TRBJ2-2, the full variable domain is DVKVTQSSRYLVKRTGEKVFLECVQDMDHENMFWYRQDPGLGLRLIYFSYDVKMKEKGDIPEGYSVSREKKERFSLILESASTNQTSMYLCASRGTLNTGELFFGEGSRLTVL.

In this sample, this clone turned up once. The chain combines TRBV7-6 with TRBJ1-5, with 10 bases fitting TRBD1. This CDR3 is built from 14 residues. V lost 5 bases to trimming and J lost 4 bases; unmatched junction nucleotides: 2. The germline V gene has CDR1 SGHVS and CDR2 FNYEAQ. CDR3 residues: CASSMGQGNQPQHF. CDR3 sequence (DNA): TGTGCCAGCAGCATGGGACAGGGGAATCAGCCCCAGCATTTT.

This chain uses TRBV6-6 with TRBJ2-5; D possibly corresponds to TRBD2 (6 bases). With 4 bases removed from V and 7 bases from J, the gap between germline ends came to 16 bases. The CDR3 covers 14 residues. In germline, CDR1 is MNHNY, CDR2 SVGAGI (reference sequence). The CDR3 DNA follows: TGTGCCAGCAGTTCGGGGACTCCCGCTTCGACCCAGTACTTC. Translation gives CASSSGTPASTQYF.

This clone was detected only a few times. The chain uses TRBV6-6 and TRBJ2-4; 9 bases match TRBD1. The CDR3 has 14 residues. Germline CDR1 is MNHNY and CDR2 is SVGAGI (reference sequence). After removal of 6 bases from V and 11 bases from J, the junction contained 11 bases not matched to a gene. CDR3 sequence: CASRGPGQGTVQYF. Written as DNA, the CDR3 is TGTGCCAGCAGAGGTCCGGGACAGGGAACCGTTCAGTACTTC.

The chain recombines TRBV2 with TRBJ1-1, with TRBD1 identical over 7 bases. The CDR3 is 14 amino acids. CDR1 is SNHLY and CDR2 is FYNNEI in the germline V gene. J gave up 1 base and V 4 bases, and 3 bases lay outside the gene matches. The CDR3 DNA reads TGTGCCAGCAGTGGCCGGGACAGGAACACTGAAGCTTTCTTT. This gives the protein CASSGRDRNTEAFF.

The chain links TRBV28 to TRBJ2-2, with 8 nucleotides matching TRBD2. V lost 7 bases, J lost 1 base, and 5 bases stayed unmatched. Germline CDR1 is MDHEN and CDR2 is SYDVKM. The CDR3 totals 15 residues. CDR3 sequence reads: CASIRGGGNTGELFF. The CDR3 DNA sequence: TGTGCCAGCATTCGGGGGGGAGGGAACACCGGGGAGCTGTTTTTT.

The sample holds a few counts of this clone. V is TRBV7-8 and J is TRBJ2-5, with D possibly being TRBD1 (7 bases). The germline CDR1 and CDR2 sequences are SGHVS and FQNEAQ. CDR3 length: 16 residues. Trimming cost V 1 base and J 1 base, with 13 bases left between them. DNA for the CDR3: TGTGCCAGCAGCTTAGTTCAGGGGGGCCTCCAAGAGACCCAGTACTTC. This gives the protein CASSLVQGGLQETQYF.

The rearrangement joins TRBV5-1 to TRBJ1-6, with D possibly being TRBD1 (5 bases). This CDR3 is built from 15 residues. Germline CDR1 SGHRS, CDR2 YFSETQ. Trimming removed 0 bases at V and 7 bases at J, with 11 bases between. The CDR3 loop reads CASSLAEGNNSPLHF. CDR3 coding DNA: TGCGCCAGCAGCTTGGCGGAGGGGAACAATTCACCCCTCCACTTT.

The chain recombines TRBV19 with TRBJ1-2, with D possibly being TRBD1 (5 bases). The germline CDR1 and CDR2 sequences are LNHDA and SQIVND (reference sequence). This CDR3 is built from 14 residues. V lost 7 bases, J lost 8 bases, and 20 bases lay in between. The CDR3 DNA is TGTGCCAGTACCGCGTTTACAGGAATAGGGGGCTACACCTTC. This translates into CASTAFTGIGGYTF.

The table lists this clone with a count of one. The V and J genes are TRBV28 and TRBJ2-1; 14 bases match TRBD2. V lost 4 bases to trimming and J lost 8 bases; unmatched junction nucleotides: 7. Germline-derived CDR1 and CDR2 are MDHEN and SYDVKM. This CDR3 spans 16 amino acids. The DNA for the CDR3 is TGTGCCAGCAGTTCCGACGGGACTAGCGGGAGAGATGAGCAGTTCTTC. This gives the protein CASSSDGTSGRDEQFF.

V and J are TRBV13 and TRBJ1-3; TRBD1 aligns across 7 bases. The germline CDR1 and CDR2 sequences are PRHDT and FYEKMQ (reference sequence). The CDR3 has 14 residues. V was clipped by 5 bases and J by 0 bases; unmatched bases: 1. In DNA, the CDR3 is TGTGCCAGCAGCCGGACAGGCTCTGGAAACACCATATATTTT. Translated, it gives CASSRTGSGNTIYF.

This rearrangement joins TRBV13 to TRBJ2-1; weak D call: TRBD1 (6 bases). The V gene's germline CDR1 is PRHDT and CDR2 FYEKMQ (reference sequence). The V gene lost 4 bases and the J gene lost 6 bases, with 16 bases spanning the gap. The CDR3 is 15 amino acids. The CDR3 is CASSSKGGRGNEQFF. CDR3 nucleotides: TGTGCCAGCAGCTCAAAAGGGGGTCGTGGCAATGAGCAGTTCTTC. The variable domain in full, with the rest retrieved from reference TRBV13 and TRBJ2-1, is AAGVIQSPRHLIKEKRETATLKCYPIPRHDTVYWYQQGPGQDPQFLISFYEKMQSDKGSIPDRFSAQQFSDYHSELNMSSLELGDSALYFCASSSKGGRGNEQFFGPGTRLTVL.

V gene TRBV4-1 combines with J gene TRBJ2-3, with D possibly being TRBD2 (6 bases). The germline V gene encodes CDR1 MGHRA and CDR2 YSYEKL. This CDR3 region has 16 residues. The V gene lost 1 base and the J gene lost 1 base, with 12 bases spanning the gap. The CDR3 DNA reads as TGCGCCAGCAGCCAAGTGATGGGACTCCGCACAGATACGCAGTATTTT. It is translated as CASSQVMGLRTDTQYF.

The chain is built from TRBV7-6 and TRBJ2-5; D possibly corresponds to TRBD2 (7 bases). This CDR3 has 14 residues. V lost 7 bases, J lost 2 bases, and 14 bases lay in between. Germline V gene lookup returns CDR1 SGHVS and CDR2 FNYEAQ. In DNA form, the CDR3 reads TGTGCCAGCACCCTTCGGGGGGCTCAAGAGACCCAGTACTTC. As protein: CASTLRGAQETQYF.

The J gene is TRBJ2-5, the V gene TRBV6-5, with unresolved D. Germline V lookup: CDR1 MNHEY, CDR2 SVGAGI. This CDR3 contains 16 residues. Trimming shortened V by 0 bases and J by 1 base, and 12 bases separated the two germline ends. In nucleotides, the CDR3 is TGTGCCAGCAGTTACTCGATTGGGTGGGCCCAAGAGACCCAGTACTTC. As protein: CASSYSIGWAQETQYF.

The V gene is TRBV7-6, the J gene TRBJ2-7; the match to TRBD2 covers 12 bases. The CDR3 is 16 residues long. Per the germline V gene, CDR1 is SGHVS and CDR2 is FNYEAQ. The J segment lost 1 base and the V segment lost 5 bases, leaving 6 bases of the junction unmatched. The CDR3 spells CASSPLTSGSSYEQYF. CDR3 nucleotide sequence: TGTGCCAGCAGCCCACTGACTAGCGGGAGTTCCTACGAGCAGTACTTC.

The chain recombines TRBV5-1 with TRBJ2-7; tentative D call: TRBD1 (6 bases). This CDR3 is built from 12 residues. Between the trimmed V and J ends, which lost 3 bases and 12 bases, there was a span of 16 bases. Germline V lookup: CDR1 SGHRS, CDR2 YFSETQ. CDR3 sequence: CASSSLTQGWYF. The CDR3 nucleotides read TGCGCCAGCAGCTCACTCACACAGGGTTGGTACTTC.

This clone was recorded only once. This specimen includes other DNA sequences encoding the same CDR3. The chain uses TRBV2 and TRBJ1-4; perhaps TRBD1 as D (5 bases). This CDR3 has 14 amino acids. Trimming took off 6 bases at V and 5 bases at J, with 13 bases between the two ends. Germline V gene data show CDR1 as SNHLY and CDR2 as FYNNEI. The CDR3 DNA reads TGTGCCAGCAGATCCGACAGACGCAATGAAAAACTGTTTTTT. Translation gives CASRSDRRNEKLFF. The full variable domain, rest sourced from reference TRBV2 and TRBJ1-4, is EPEVTQTPSHQVTQMGQEVILRCVPISNHLYFYWYRQILGQKVEFLVSFYNNEISEKSEIFDDQFSVERPDGSNFTLKIRSTKLEDSAMYFCASRSDRRNEKLFFGSGTQLSVL.

In DNA form, the CDR3 reads TGTGCCAGCAGTGGTCGGACTGGGACAGCTACCACAGATACGCAGTATTTT. Protein sequence: CASSGRTGTATTDTQYF. V and J are TRBV6-1 and TRBJ2-3; 7 bases are shared with TRBD1. Germline assignment: CDR1 MNHNS and CDR2 SASEGT. The CDR3 is 17 residues long. J gave up 2 bases and V 4 bases, and 12 bases lay outside the gene matches.

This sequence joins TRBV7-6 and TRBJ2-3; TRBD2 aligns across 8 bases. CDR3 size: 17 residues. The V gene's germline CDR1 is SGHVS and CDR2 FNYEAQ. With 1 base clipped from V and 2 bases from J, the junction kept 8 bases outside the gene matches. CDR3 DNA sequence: TGTGCCAGCAGCTTAGGCGGGGCGGGAGGACCCACAGATACGCAGTATTTT. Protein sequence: CASSLGGAGGPTDTQYF.

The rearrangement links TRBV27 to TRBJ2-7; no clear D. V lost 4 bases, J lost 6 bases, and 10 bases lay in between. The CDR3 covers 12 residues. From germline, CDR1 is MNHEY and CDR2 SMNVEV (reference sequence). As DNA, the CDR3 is TGTGCCAGCAGTTCCGCGGTGGGCGAGCAGTACTTC. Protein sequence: CASSSAVGEQYF.

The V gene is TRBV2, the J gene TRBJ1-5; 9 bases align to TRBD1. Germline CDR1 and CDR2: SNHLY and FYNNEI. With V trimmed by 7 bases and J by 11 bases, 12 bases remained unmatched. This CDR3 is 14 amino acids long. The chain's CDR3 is CASTPGQGFSAQHF. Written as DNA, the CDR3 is TGTGCCAGCACTCCGGGACAGGGTTTCTCAGCCCAGCATTTT. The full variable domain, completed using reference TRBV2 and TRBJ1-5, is EPEVTQTPSHQVTQMGQEVILRCVPISNHLYFYWYRQILGQKVEFLVSFYNNEISEKSEIFDDQFSVERPDGSNFTLKIRSTKLEDSAMYFCASTPGQGFSAQHFGDGTRLSIL.

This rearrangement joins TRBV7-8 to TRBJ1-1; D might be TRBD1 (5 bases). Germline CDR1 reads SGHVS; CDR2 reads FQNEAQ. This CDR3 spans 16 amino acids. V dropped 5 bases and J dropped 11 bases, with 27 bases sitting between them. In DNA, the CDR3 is TGTGCCAGCAGCCTAGAGGTTTCGGGGCTGGGAGGTCGGGCTTTCTTT. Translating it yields CASSLEVSGLGGRAFF.